These 21 T cell receptor beta chains share one sample of origin, sequenced in a study of cytomegalovirus exposure and HLA in healthy donors (dated by TCRdb to 2016 to 2017). The protocol used for the library was the immunoSEQ multiplex PCR assay. TCRdb retrieved this table from immuneACCESS and kept in-frame rearrangements only. Not all clones are present; in checked studies, unresolved V genes account for under half, and no reason is known for the remainder. A total of tens of thousands of clones appear in this sample, around 92% of them only once. Of the sample, roughly 1.2% is held by the ten largest clones. Sequencing was carried out using PBMCs. The origin of the receptors is a woman younger than 30 in good health and CMV-seronegative.

The V call is TRBV7-9, the J call TRBJ1-2, with a tentative D call TRBD1 (5 bases). Trimming stripped 2 bases from V and 4 bases from J, with 8 bases between. From germline, CDR1 is SEHNR and CDR2 FQNEAQ (reference sequence). The CDR3 length is 13 residues. The CDR3 region has the DNA TGTGCCAGCAGCTTACTTCAGGGCTATGGCTACACCTTC. Translating gives CASSLLQGYGYTF.

The chain couples TRBV5-1 to TRBJ2-7, with 10 bases that match TRBD1. Trimming at V came to 5 bases and at J to 1 base, leaving 9 bases not matched to a gene. The CDR3 is made up of 16 amino acids. Germline V CDR1 and CDR2: SGHRS, YFSETQ. In DNA form, the CDR3 reads TGCGCCAGCAGGGAGGGGACAGGGGCAATTTCCTACGAGCAGTACTTC. Amino acids: CASREGTGAISYEQYF.

CDR3 loop: CASSLPGTAQETQYF. The CDR3 DNA follows: TGTGCCAGCAGTCTCCCCGGGACAGCTCAAGAGACCCAGTACTTC. The rearrangement links TRBV28 to TRBJ2-5, with 7 nucleotides matching TRBD1. This CDR3 comprises 15 residues. From germline, CDR1 is MDHEN and CDR2 SYDVKM. After removal of 5 bases from V and 2 bases from J, the junction contained 8 bases not matched to a gene.

This rearrangement joins TRBV13 to TRBJ2-7; TRBD1 matches at 8 bases. CDR3 length: 16 residues. In germline, CDR1 is PRHDT, CDR2 FYEKMQ (reference sequence). The V gene end was trimmed by 5 bases and the J gene end by 1 base; junction bases not matched to a gene: 10. The DNA for the CDR3 is TGTGCCAGCAGCCAACTATGGACAGGGCGTTCCTACGAGCAGTACTTC. Protein sequence: CASSQLWTGRSYEQYF.

The CDR3 spells CASSLDGSGPDTQYF. The CDR3 DNA follows: TGTGCCAGCAGCTTAGACGGGTCCGGCCCAGATACGCAGTATTTT. J is TRBJ2-3 and V is TRBV7-2; D gene unclear. Trimming shortened V by 1 base and J by 4 bases, and 12 bases separated the two germline ends. This CDR3 has 15 amino acids. CDR1 is SGHTA and CDR2 is FQGNSA in the germline V gene.

V is TRBV18 and J is TRBJ1-3; 8 bases line up with TRBD1. V shed 3 bases and J 0 bases; nucleotides not matched to a gene: 4. From germline, CDR1 is KGHSH and CDR2 LQKENI. This CDR3 spans 16 amino acids. CDR3 sequence (DNA): TGTGCCAGCTCACCCGACAGGGGACCCTCTGGAAACACCATATATTTT. Amino acids: CASSPDRGPSGNTIYF.

The chain employs TRBV28 and TRBJ1-1; TRBD1 matches 9 bases. From germline, CDR1 is MDHEN and CDR2 SYDVKM. Germline trimming cut 7 bases from V and 1 base from J; bases unmatched to any gene: 10. The CDR3 has 16 amino acids. CDR3 DNA: TGTGCCAGCAACCATAACAGGGGGCGGGGGAACACTGAAGCTTTCTTT. It yields the protein CASNHNRGRGNTEAFF.

The CDR3 protein is CASSETANYGYTF. The DNA for the CDR3 is TGTGCCAGCAGTGAAACAGCTAACTATGGCTACACCTTC. V usage is TRBV6-1 and J usage is TRBJ1-2; D not resolved. CDR1 and CDR2 from the germline V gene are MNHNS and SASEGT. Trimming removed 2 bases at V and 0 bases at J, with 4 bases between. CDR3 length: 13 residues.

V gene TRBV10-3 combines with J gene TRBJ1-2; perhaps TRBD1 as D (5 bases). This CDR3 has 13 amino acids. The germline gives CDR1 ENHRY, CDR2 SYGVKD. Trimming stripped 3 bases from V and 8 bases from J, with 13 bases between. The CDR3 here is CAISESTERGYTF. In nucleotides, the CDR3 is TGTGCCATCAGTGAATCGACAGAAAGGGGCTACACCTTC.

This clone was seen a single time. The rearrangement joins TRBV5-4 to TRBJ2-3; 10 positions agree with TRBD2. Trimming took 3 bases from V and 0 from J; bases not matched to a gene: 7. Germline V gives CDR1 SGHNT, CDR2 YYREEE (reference sequence). The CDR3 sequence is 17 residues long. The CDR3 sequence is CASSSPSGGWSTDTQYF. As DNA, the CDR3 is TGTGCCAGCAGCTCCCCTAGCGGGGGATGGAGCACAGATACGCAGTATTTT. The full variable domain, in which reference TRBV5-4 and TRBJ2-3 provide the parts outside the CDR3, is ETGVTQSPTHLIKTRGQQVTLRCSSQSGHNTVSWYQQALGQGPQFIFQYYREEENGRGNFPPRFSGLQFPNYSSELNVNALELDDSALYLCASSSPSGGWSTDTQYFGPGTRLTVL.

This chain connects TRBV5-1 to TRBJ1-6, with 8 bases lining up with TRBD1. CDR1 SGHRS and CDR2 YFSETQ come from the germline V gene. The CDR3 consists of 14 residues. Losses at the gene ends were 4 bases for V and 7 bases for J; bases not matched to a gene: 4. The CDR3 loop is CASSLRGRNSPLHF. CDR3 nucleotides: TGCGCCAGCAGCCTCAGGGGGCGGAATTCACCCCTCCACTTT.

The chain links TRBV7-8 to TRBJ2-7; 10 bases are a match to TRBD2. CDR3 length: 20 residues. CDR1 and CDR2 (germline): SGHVS, FQNEAQ. Losses at the gene ends were 4 bases for V and 1 base for J; bases not matched to a gene: 19. Here the CDR3 DNA reads TGTGCCAGCAGCTCCTTTAGCGGTGGTCCTAGCGGGAGCCGGTCCTACGAGCAGTACTTC. It translates to CASSSFSGGPSGSRSYEQYF.

V is TRBV21-1 and J is TRBJ1-4. TRBV21-1 has pseudogene status. The CDR3 is made up of 18 amino acids. The CDR3 loop is CASSNLGGDSATNEKLFF. DNA for the CDR3: TGTGCCAGCAGCAACTTGGGGGGGGATTCTGCAACTAATGAAAAACTGTTTTTT.

The chain is built from TRBV5-8 and TRBJ2-2; TRBD2 is a possible D gene (6 bases). Deletions cut 4 bases from V and 6 bases from J, with 16 bases between. In germline, CDR1 is SGHTS, CDR2 YDEGEE. This CDR3 is built from 15 residues. The CDR3 DNA reads TGTGCCAGCAGCGGAAGGACTATATTCTCCGGGGAGCTGTTTTTT. Protein sequence: CASSGRTIFSGELFF. Filled out from reference TRBV5-8 and TRBJ2-2, the complete variable domain reads EAGVTQSPTHLIKTRGQQATLRCSPISGHTSVYWYQQALGLGLQFLLWYDEGEERNRGNFPPRFSGRQFPNYSSELNVNALELEDSALYLCASSGRTIFSGELFFGEGSRLTVL.

The chain joins TRBV2 to TRBJ2-5; possible D gene TRBD1, 6 bases. This CDR3 spans 14 amino acids. Per the germline V gene, CDR1 is SNHLY and CDR2 is FYNNEI. Trimming pared 4 bases from V and 1 base from J, leaving 10 bases between. CDR3 sequence reads: CASSATGTQETQYF. CDR3 sequence (DNA): TGTGCCAGCAGTGCAACAGGGACCCAAGAGACCCAGTACTTC.

The chain carries TRBV5-1 and TRBJ2-1, with D unresolved. The CDR3 spans 14 residues. Germline values: CDR1 SGHRS, CDR2 YFSETQ. Trimming stripped 0 bases from V and 3 bases from J, with 7 bases between. CDR3 nucleotides: TGCGCCAGCAGCTTGGCCGCAGGCTACAATGAGCAGTTCTTC. This translates into CASSLAAGYNEQFF.

This clone was observed a handful of times. The chain has TRBV19 and TRBJ2-7; tentatively, D is TRBD2 (5 bases). The CDR3 spans 15 residues. The V gene lost 1 base and the J gene lost 4 bases, with 14 bases spanning the gap. Germline-derived CDR1 and CDR2 are LNHDA and SQIVND (reference sequence). The CDR3 nucleotides are TGTGCCAGTAGTATAGGTCTAGGAGGCGGGTACGAGCAGTACTTC. Its protein product is CASSIGLGGGYEQYF.

J is TRBJ2-3 and V is TRBV5-1; 13 bases fit TRBD2. Germline values: CDR1 SGHRS, CDR2 YFSETQ. Unmatched junction bases numbered 6, after V lost 5 bases and J lost 3 bases. The CDR3 contains 16 residues. In DNA form, the CDR3 reads TGCGCCAGCAGATCTGGACTAGCGGGAGTGACAGATACGCAGTATTTT. Its translation is CASRSGLAGVTDTQYF.

The chain links TRBV2 to TRBJ2-3, with 11 bases that match TRBD2. The V segment lost 6 bases and the J segment 4 bases; nucleotides outside the gene matches: 6. Germline V lookup: CDR1 SNHLY, CDR2 FYNNEI. The CDR3 consists of 15 residues. The CDR3 nucleotides read TGTGCCAGCAGACCTCAACTAGCGGGAGCAGATACGCAGTATTTT. Translating gives CASRPQLAGADTQYF.

CDR3 nucleotide sequence: TGTGCCAGCAGTTCCCACGACAGGGCTGCCTACGAGCAGTACTTC. Protein sequence: CASSSHDRAAYEQYF. V usage is TRBV27 and J usage is TRBJ2-7; 7 bases are a match to TRBD1. Trimming removed 4 bases from V and 2 bases from J; junction bases left unmatched: 8. The CDR3 sequence is 15 residues long. The germline V gene has CDR1 MNHEY and CDR2 SMNVEV (reference sequence).

The chain employs TRBV25-1 and TRBJ2-1; D gene uncertain. This CDR3 region has 15 residues. Germline values: CDR1 MGHDK, CDR2 SYGVNS. V was clipped by 4 bases and J by 5 bases, with 15 bases between them. The CDR3: CASSAPELLHNEQFF. DNA for the CDR3: TGTGCCAGCAGTGCCCCAGAACTACTCCACAATGAGCAGTTCTTC. The full variable domain, rest sourced from reference TRBV25-1 and TRBJ2-1, is EADIYQTPRYLVIGTGKKITLECSQTMGHDKMYWYQQDPGMELHLIHYSYGVNSTEKGDLSSESTVSRIRTEHFPLTLESARPSHTSQYLCASSAPELLHNEQFFGPGTRLTVL.